The sample holds a few counts of the clone carrying this T cell receptor beta chain. The entry originates in a study of blood T cells in healthy people across ages. CDR3 length equals 12 residues. The V and J ends lost 1 base and 9 bases respectively, with 6 bases between them. Per the germline V gene, CDR1 is LGHDT and CDR2 is YNNKEL (reference sequence). Through a sample-barcoded 5' primer and a J-beta primer mix, a second PCR was run for roughly 7 to 11 cycles. Each CDR3 protein gets one entry after TCRdb re-called the 5' RACE reads with MiXCR. The sample carries around 900,000 distinct CDR3 sequences, roughly 50% recorded once.

This TCR was recovered from a woman aged 60-75 years in good health. Sequences were obtained from blood. The chain has TRBV3-1 and TRBJ2-2; no clear D. The CDR3 region has the DNA TGTGCCAGCAGCCAAGGCCCCTGGGAGCTGTTTTTT. Encoded protein: CASSQGPWELFF.